The subject of this entry is one TCR beta chain. Its matching antigen is unknown. The sample's time point: cycle 4 day 1 (C4D1), after 6 weeks of nivolumab. Following autologous stem cell transplantation, relapse occurred in every patient, and exposure to brentuximab vedotin varied. The CD4+ T cells used were purified from thawed PBMCs through magnetic negative selection. Best outcomes ranged across complete response, partial response and progressive disease. Here immunoSEQ multiplex PCR was the method, and the copy in TCRdb shows in-frame clones only, minus some. The sample includes more than 25,000 clones, roughly 80% of them seen just once. This CDR3 comprises 15 residues. Germline-derived CDR1 and CDR2 are SGHDN and FVKESK. J gave up 6 bases and V 2 bases, and 9 bases lay outside the gene matches. These data originate in a study of PD-1 blockade in classical Hodgkin lymphoma. The study's findings and limits: It was among complete responders that baseline diversity resembled that of newly diagnosed patients. By cycle point C4D1, TCR diversity had risen significantly in CD4+ cells (but not CD8+ cells). It was reported that newly diagnosed patients had less baseline TCR diversity than healthy donors.

The source is a human donor with classical Hodgkin lymphoma. The V gene is TRBV14, the J gene TRBJ2-7; 8 nucleotides align to TRBD1. Sequenced material: CD4+ T cells from blood, taken before the fourth cycle of nivolumab. The CDR3 loop is CASSQIRTGTGEQYF. CDR3 nucleotides: TGTGCCAGCAGCCAAATAAGGACAGGGACGGGCGAGCAGTACTTC.